This T cell receptor beta chain emerged from a study of STAT5B mutations in CD4+ large granular lymphocyte leukemia. Authors' methods: Lowest detectable productive clonotype frequency was 2.59 x 10-5. Repertoires were generated with immunoSEQ multiplex PCR, while TCRdb's copy carries only in-frame clones and drops some. V, J and clone size derive from that table, while D and trimming were established from the DNA sequence. The profile covers 25,000 to 35,000 clones, with around 70% appearing a single time and less than 0.5% taken by the ten largest. Details on this clone: The antigen is undetermined.

Controls came from buffy coats of healthy blood donors. Germline CDR1 reads LNHDA; CDR2 reads SQIVND (reference sequence). The V segment lost 4 bases and the J segment 2 bases; nucleotides outside the gene matches: 1. The CDR3 spans 14 residues. Study conclusions and caveats: TRBV06-family usage was enriched in top patient clones (8/27) versus controls (2/35).

The chain joins TRBV19 to TRBJ2-7, with TRBD2 matching over 11 bases. The source of this sequence is a human donor in good health. Sample: CD4+ T cells from blood buffy coats. The CDR3 loop reads CASSRLAGPYEQYF. As DNA, the CDR3 is TGTGCCAGTAGTAGACTAGCGGGGCCCTACGAGCAGTACTTC.